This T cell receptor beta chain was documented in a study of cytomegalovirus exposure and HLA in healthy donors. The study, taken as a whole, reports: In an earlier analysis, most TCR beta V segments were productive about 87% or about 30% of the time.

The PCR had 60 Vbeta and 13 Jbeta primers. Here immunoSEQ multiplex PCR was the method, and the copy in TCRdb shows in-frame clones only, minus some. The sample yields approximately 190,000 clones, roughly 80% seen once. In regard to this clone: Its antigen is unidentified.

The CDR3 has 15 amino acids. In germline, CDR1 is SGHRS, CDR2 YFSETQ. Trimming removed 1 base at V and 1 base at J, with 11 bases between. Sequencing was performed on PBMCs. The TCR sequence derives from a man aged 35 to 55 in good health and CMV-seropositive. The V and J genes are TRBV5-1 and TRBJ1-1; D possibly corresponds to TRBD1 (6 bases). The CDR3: CASSLYLTGNTEAFF. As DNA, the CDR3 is TGCGCCAGCAGCTTGTACCTGACAGGGAACACTGAAGCTTTCTTT. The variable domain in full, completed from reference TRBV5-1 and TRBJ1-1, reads KAGVTQTPRYLIKTRGQQVTLSCSPISGHRSVSWYQQTPGQGLQFLFEYFSETQRNKGNFPGRFSGRQFSNSRSEMNVSTLELGDSALYLCASSLYLTGNTEAFFGQGTRLTVV.